The T cell receptor beta chain described here comes from a study of blood T cell repertoires in COVID-19. Study at large: Specimens from acute and convalescent COVID-19 originated in the United States, Italy and Spain. The cDNA or gDNA used as material had been derived from T cells, B-cell-depleted T cells, or PBMCs.

Per the original data handling: How many nucleated cells were present was estimated from reference gene primer amplification. The data were produced by immunoSEQ multiplex PCR, yet TCRdb's version contains in-frame clones alone and is incomplete. That table gives V, J and clone size, and the DNA gave D and trimming. The sample has around 56,000 clones, about 90% seen once. CDR1 is MDHEN, CDR2 SYDVKM, per germline. This CDR3 is 12 amino acids long. The V and J ends lost 3 bases and 8 bases respectively, with 8 bases between them. The receptor was isolated from a woman aged 55-70 years with active or convalescent COVID-19. Specimen: peripheral blood. The chain couples TRBV28 to TRBJ2-4; D is undetermined. The CDR3 region has the DNA TGTGCCAGCAGTTTTCGCAGCGACATTCAGTACTTC. Translated, it gives CASSFRSDIQYF.